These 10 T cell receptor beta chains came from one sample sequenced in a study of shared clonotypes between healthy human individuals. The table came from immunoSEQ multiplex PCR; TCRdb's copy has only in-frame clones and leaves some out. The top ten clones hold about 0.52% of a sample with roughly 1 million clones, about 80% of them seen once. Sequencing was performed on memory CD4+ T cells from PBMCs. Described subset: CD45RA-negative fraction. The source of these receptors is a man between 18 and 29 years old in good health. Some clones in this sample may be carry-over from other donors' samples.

The DNA for the CDR3 is TGTGCCAGCAGCCGACAGGGAGTTCCCTACGAGCAGTACTTC. Protein product: CASSRQGVPYEQYF. This rearrangement joins TRBV14 to TRBJ2-7; 7 bases line up with TRBD1. This CDR3 is built from 14 residues. Trimming took 4 bases from V and 2 from J; bases not matched to a gene: 5. Germline CDR1 and CDR2: SGHDN and FVKESK.

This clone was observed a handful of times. The CDR3 nucleotides read TGTGCCAGCAGTTTATCTAGCGGCGGGGAGCTGTTTTTT. Protein sequence: CASSLSSGGELFF. The chain uses TRBV27 and TRBJ2-2, with D perhaps TRBD2 (6 bases). Germline V gene data show CDR1 as MNHEY and CDR2 as SMNVEV (reference sequence). CDR3 length: 13 amino acids. V lost 0 bases, J lost 7 bases, and 6 bases lay in between.

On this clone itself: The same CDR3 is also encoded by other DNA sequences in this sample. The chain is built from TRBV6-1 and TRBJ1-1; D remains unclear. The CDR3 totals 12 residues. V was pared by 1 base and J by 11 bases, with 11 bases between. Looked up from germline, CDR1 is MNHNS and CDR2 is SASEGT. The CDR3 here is CASSEGRARAFF. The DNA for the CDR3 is TGTGCCAGCAGTGAAGGCCGGGCAAGGGCTTTCTTT.

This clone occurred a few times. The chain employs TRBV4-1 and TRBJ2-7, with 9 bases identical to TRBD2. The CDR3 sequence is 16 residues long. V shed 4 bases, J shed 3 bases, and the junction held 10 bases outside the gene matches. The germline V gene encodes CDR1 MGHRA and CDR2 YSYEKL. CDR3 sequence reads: CASSPSGGRAIYEQYF. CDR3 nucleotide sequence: TGCGCCAGCAGCCCCAGTGGCGGGAGGGCCATCTACGAGCAGTACTTC.

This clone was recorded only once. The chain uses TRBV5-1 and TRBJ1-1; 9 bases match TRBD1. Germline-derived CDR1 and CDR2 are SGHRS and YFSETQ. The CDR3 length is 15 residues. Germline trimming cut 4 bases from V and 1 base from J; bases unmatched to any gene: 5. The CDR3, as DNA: TGCGCCAGCAGCCCACAGGGGGCCCAGAACACTGAAGCTTTCTTT. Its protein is CASSPQGAQNTEAFF. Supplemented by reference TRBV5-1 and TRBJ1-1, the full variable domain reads KAGVTQTPRYLIKTRGQQVTLSCSPISGHRSVSWYQQTPGQGLQFLFEYFSETQRNKGNFPGRFSGRQFSNSRSEMNVSTLELGDSALYLCASSPQGAQNTEAFFGQGTRLTVV.

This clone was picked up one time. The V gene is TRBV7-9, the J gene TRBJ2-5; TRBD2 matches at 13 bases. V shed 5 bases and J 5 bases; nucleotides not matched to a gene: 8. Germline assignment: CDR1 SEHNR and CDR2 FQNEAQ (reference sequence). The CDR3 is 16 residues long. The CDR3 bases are TGTGCCAGCAGCCAACGGACTAGCGGGAGAAGGGAGACCCAGTACTTC. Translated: CASSQRTSGRRETQYF.

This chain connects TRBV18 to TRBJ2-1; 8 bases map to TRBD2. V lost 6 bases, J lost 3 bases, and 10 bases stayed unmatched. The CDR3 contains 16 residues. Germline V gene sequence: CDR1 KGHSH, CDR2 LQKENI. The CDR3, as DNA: TGTGCCAGCTCCCCGGCCACTAGCGGAAACTACAATGAGCAGTTCTTC. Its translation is CASSPATSGNYNEQFF. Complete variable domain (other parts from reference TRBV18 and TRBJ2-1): NAGVMQNPRHLVRRRGQEARLRCSPMKGHSHVYWYRQLPEEGLKFMVYLQKENIIDESGMPKERFSAEFPKEGPSILRIQQVVRGDSAAYFCASSPATSGNYNEQFFGPGTRLTVL.

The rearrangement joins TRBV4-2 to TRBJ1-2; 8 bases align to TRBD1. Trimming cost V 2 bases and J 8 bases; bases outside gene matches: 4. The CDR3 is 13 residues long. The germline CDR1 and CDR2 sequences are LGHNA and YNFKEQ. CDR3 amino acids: CASSQRQGMGYTF. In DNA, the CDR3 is TGTGCCAGCAGCCAACGACAGGGGATGGGCTACACCTTC.

CDR3 sequence: CASRRAGENTEAFF. Written as DNA, the CDR3 is TGCGCCAGCCGCCGGGCGGGGGAGAACACTGAAGCTTTCTTT. The rearrangement uses TRBV5-1 and TRBJ1-1, with D maybe TRBD1 (5 bases). Germline CDR1 reads SGHRS; CDR2 reads YFSETQ. Trimming took 7 bases from V and 1 from J, leaving 14 bases between them. The CDR3 runs to 14 residues.

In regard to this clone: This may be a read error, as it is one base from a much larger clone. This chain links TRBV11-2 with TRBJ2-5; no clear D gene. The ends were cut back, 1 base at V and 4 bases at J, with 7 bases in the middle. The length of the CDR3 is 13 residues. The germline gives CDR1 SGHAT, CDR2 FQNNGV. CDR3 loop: CASSLGHRETQYF. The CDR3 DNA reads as TGTGCCAGCAGCTTAGGACACAGAGAGACCCAGTACTTC.